This TCR beta chain originates from a study of cytomegalovirus exposure and HLA in healthy donors. The CDR3 consists of 17 residues. V lost 1 base to trimming and J lost 7 bases; unmatched junction nucleotides: 11. The germline gives CDR1 SGHKS, CDR2 YYEKEE (reference sequence). PCR primers comprised 60 Vbeta and 13 Jbeta primers. This table comes from immunoSEQ multiplex PCR, and its TCRdb copy is limited to in-frame clones, with some not included. This sample carries some 200,000 clones, around 83% of them seen once, and the ten largest clones take about 1.6%. The source material was PBMCs. This TCR was sampled from a middle-aged man in good health and CMV-seronegative. The chain carries TRBV5-5 and TRBJ2-1; TRBD2 matches 10 bases. CDR3 DNA: TGTGCCAGCAGCTTGATTGCGAGCGGGGGGGCAAGGAATGAGCAGTTCTTC. It translates to CASSLIASGGARNEQFF.